This TCR beta chain was captured in a study of blood T cell repertoires in COVID-19. Study details: Samples of COVID-19 (acute and convalescent) were obtained from the United States, Italy and Spain. T cells, B-cell-depleted T cells, or PBMCs provided the cDNA or gDNA that served as material.

Germline CDR1 SSHAT, CDR2 FNYEAQ (reference sequence). CDR3 length: 16 residues. Study processing details: Nucleated cell counts were estimated from reference gene primer amplification. TCRdb keeps only in-frame clones here, not all; method: immunoSEQ multiplex PCR. The V and J calls and clone size come from that table; D and trimming were worked out from the DNA. The sample lists tens of thousands of clones, 80% to 95% seen once, with 2.1% in the top ten. For this clone: One junction end disagrees with the germline gene, perhaps due to a read error.

The V gene is TRBV7-7, the J gene TRBJ2-1; TRBD2 matches 7 bases. This receptor was taken from a human donor in a cohort sampled during active COVID-19. The specimen sequenced was peripheral blood. The CDR3 nucleotides read TGTGCTAGCACCCTCGGGGTGGGGGGGTCCTACAATGAGCAGTTCTTC. The encoded protein is CASTLGVGGSYNEQFF.